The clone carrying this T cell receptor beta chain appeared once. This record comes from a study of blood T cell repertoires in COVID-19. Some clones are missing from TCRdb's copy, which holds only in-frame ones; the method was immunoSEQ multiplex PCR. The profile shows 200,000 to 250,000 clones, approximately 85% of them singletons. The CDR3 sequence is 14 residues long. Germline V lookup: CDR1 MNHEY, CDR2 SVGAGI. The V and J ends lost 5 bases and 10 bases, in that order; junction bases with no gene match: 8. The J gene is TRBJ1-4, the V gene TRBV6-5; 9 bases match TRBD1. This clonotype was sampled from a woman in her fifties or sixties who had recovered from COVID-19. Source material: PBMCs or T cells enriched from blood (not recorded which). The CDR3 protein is CASSNRGQGGKLFF. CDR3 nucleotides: TGTGCCAGCAGTAACCGGGGACAGGGAGGAAAACTGTTTTTT.